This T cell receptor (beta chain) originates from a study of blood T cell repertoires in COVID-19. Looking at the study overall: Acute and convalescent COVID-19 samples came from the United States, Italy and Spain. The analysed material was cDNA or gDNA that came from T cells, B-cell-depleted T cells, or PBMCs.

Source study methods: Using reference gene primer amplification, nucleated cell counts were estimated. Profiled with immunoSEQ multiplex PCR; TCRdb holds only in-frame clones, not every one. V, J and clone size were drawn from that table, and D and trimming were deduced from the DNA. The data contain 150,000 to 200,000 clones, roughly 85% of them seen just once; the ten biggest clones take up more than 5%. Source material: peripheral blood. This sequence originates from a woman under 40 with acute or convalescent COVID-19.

The CDR3 DNA reads TGTGCCAGCAGCCAAGATAGTCCCAGGGCTACTGAAGCTTTCTTT. Its translation: CASSQDSPRATEAFF. The chain couples TRBV3-1 (or the pseudogene TRBV3-2) to TRBJ1-1, with D perhaps matching TRBD1 (5 bases). This CDR3 is built from 15 residues. The germline V and J ends were trimmed by 0 bases and 5 bases, with 13 bases remaining between them. Germline CDR1 reads LGHDT; CDR2 reads YNNKEL (reference sequence).